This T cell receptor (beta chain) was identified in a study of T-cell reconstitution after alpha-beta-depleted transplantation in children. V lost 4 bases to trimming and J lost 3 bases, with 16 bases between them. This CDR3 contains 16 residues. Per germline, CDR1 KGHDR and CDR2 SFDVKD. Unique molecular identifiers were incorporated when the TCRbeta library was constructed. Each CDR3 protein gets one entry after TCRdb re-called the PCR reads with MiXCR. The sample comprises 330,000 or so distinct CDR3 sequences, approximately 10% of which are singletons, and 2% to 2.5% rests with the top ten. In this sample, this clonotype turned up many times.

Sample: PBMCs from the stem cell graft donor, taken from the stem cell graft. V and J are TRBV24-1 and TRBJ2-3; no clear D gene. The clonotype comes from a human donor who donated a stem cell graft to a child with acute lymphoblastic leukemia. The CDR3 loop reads CATSDPGRGNTDTQYF. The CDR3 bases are TGTGCCACCAGTGACCCCGGACGTGGAAATACAGATACGCAGTATTTT.